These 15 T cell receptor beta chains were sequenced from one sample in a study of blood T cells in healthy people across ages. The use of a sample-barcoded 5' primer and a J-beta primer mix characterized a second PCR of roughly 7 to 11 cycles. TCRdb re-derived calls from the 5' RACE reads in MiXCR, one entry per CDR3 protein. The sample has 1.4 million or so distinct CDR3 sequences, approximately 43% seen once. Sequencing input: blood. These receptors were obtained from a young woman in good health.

The CDR3 is CASSASGRTTDTQYF. In nucleotides, the CDR3 is TGTGCCAGCAGCGCGTCAGGGAGAACAACAGATACGCAGTATTTT. The chain has TRBV9 and TRBJ2-3; D possibly uses TRBD1 or TRBD2 (5 bases each). The ends were cut back, 3 bases at V and 3 bases at J, with 14 bases in the middle. CDR1 SGDLS and CDR2 YYNGEE come from the germline V gene. The CDR3 is made up of 15 amino acids.

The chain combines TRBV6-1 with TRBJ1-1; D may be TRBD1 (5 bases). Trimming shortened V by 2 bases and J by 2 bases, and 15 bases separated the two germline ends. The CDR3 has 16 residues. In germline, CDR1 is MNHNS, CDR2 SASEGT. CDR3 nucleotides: TGTGCCAGCAGTGAATTGATAGGGGCCTTCAACACTGAAGCTTTCTTT. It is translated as CASSELIGAFNTEAFF.

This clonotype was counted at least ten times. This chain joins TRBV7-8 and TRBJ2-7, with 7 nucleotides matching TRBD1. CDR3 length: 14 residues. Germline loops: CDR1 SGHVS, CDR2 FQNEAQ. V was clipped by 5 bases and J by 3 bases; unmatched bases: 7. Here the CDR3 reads CASSLRDSLYEQYF. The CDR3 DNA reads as TGTGCCAGCAGCCTCCGGGACAGCCTCTACGAGCAGTACTTC.

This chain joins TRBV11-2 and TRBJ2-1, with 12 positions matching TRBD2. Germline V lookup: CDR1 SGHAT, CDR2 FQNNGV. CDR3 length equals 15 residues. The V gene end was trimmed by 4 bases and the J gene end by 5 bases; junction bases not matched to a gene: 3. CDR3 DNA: TGTGCCAGCAGCTGGACTAGCGGGACTGACAATGAGCAGTTCTTC. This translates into CASSWTSGTDNEQFF.

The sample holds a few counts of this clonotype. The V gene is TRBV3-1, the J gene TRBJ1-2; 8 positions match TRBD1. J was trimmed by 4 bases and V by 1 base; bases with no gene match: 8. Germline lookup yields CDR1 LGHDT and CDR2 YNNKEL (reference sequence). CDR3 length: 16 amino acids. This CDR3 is CASSQGAGGRGYGYTF. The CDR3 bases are TGTGCCAGCAGCCAAGGGGCAGGGGGCCGGGGCTATGGCTACACCTTC.

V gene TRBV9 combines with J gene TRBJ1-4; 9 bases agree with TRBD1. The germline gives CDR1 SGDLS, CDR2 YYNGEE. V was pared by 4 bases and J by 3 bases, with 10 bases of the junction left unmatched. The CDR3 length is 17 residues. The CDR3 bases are TGTGCCAGCAGCCCTAGGGACAGGGCTTTTTCTAATGAAAAACTGTTTTTT. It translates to CASSPRDRAFSNEKLFF. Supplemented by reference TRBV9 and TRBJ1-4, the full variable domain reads DSGVTQTPKHLITATGQRVTLRCSPRSGDLSVYWYQQSLDQGLQFLIQYYNGEERAKGNILERFSAQQFPDLHSELNLSSLELGDSALYFCASSPRDRAFSNEKLFFGSGTQLSVL.

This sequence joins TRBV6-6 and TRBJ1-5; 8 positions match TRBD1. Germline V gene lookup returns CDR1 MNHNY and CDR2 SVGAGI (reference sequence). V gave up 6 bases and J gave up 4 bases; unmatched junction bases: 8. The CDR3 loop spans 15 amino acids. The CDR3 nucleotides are TGTGCCAGCAGCTCCGGACAGGGTGAGAATCAGCCCCAGCATTTT. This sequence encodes CASSSGQGENQPQHF.

In DNA, the CDR3 is TGCGCCAGCAGCAGGGACGTAGTGAACACTGAAGCTTTCTTT. It is translated as CASSRDVVNTEAFF. V gene TRBV5-1 combines with J gene TRBJ1-1; D perhaps matches TRBD1 (5 bases). CDR3 length: 14 amino acids. Trimming removed 4 bases at V and 0 bases at J, with 10 bases between. The germline V gene encodes CDR1 SGHRS and CDR2 YFSETQ.

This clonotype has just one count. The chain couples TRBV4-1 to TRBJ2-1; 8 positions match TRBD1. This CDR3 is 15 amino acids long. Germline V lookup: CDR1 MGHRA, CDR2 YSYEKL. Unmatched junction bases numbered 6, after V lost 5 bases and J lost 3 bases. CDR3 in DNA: TGCGCCAGCAGCTTCAACAGGGGGGACTACAATGAGCAGTTCTTC. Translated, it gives CASSFNRGDYNEQFF.

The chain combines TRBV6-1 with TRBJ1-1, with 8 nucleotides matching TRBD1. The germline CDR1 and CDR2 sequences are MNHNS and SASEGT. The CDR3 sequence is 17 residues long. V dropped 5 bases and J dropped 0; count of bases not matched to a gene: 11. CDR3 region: CASSRDRPPNMNTEAFF. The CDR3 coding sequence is TGTGCCAGCAGTAGGGACAGGCCCCCCAACATGAACACTGAAGCTTTCTTT.

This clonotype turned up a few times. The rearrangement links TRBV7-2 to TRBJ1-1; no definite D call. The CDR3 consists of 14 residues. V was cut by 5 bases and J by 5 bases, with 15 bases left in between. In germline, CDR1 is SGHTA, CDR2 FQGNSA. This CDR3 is CASSPVARGTEAFF. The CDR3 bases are TGTGCCAGCAGCCCAGTAGCCCGCGGTACTGAAGCTTTCTTT.

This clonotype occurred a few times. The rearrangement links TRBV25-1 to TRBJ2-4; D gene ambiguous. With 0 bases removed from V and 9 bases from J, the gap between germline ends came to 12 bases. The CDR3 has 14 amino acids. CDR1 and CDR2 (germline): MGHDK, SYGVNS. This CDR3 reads CASSEYRLDSIQYF. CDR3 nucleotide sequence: TGTGCCAGCAGTGAATATAGACTGGATAGCATTCAGTACTTC.

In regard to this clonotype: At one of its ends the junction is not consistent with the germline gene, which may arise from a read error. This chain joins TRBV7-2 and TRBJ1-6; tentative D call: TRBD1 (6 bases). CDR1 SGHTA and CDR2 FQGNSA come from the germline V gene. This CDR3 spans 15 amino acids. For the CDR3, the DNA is TGTGCCTGCAGCGAGCGACAGGAGAGTGGGTCACCCCTCCACTTT. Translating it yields CACSERQESGSPLHF.

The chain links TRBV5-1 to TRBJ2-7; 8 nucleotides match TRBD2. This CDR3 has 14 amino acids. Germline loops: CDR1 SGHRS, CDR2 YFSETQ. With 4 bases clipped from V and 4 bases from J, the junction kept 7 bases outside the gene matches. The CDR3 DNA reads TGCGCCAGCAGCGCGGGACTAGATCGGTACGAGCAGTACTTC. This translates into CASSAGLDRYEQYF.

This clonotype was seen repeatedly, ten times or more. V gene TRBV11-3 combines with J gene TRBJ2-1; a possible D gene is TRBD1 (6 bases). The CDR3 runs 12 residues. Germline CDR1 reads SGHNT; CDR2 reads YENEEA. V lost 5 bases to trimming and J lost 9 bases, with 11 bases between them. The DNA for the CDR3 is TGTGCCAGCAGCCAACAGGGTTTTGAGCAGTTCTTC. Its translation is CASSQQGFEQFF. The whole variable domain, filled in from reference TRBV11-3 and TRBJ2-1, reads EAGVVQSPRYKIIEKKQPVAFWCNPISGHNTLYWYLQNLGQGPELLIRYENEEAVDDSQLPKDRFSAERLKGVDSTLKIQPAELGDSAVYLCASSQQGFEQFFGPGTRLTVL.